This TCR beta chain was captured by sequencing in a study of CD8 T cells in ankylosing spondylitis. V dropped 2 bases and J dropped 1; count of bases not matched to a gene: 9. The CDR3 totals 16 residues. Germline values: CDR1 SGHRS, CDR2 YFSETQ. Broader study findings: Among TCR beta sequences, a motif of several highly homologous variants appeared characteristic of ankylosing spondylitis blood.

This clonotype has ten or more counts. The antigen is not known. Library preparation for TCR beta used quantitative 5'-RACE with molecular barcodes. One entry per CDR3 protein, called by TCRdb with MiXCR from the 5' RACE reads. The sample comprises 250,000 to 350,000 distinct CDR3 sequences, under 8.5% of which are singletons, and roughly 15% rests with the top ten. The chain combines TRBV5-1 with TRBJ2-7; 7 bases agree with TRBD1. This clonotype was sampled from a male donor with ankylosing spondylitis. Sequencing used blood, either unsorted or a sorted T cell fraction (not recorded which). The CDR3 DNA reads TGCGCCAGCAGCTTATTTCCGGGACAGACTTCCTACGAGCAGTACTTC. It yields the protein CASSLFPGQTSYEQYF.